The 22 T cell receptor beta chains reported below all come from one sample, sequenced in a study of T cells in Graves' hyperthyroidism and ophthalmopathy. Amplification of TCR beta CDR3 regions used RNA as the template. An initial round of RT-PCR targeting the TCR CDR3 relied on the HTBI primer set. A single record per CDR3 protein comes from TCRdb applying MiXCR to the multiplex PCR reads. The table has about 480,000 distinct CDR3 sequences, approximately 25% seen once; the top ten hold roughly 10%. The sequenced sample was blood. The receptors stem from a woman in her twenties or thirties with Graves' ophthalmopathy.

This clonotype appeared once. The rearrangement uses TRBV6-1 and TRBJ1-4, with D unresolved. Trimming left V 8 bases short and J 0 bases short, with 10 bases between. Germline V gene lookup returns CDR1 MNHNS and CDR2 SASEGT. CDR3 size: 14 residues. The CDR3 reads CASVSGATNEKLFF. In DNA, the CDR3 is TGTGCCAGCGTCTCGGGCGCAACTAATGAAAAACTGTTTTTT.

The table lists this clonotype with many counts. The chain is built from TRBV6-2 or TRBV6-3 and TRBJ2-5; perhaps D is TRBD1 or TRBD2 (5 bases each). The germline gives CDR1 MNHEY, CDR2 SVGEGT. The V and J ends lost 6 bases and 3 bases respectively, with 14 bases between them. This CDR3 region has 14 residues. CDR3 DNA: TGTGCCAGCAGCCCCCCGGGGCCCAAAGAGACCCAGTACTTC. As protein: CASSPPGPKETQYF.

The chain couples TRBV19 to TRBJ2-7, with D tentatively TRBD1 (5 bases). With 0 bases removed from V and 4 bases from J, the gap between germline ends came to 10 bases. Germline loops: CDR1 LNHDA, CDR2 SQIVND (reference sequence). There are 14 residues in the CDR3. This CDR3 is CASSIDGRAYEQYF. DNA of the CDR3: TGTGCCAGTAGTATAGATGGCAGGGCGTACGAGCAGTACTTC.

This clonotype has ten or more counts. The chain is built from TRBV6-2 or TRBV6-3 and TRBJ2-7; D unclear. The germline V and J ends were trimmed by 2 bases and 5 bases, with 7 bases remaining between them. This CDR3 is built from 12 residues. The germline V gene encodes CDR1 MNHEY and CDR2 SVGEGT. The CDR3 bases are TGTGCCAGCAGTTACGCTGGAAACGAGCAGTACTTC. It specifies CASSYAGNEQYF.

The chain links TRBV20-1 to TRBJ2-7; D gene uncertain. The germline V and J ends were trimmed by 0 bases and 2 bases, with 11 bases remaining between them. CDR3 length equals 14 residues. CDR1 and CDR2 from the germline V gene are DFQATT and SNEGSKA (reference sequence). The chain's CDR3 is CSARDLATTYEQYF. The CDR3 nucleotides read TGCAGTGCTAGAGATCTGGCAACTACCTACGAGCAGTACTTC.

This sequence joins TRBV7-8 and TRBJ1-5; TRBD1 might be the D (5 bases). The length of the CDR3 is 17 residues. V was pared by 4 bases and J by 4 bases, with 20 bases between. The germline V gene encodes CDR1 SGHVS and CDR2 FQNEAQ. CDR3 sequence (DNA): TGTGCCAGCAGCTGGCAGGGTCGTTCTTTTCGTAATCAGCCCCAGCATTTT. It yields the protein CASSWQGRSFRNQPQHF.

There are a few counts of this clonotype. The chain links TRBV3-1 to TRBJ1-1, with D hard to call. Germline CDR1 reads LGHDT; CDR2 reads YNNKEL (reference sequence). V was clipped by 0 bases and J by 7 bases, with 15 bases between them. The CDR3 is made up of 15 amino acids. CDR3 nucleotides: TGTGCCAGCAGCCAAGATTTGGTGCAGGTCAGTGAAGCTTTCTTT. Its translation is CASSQDLVQVSEAFF.

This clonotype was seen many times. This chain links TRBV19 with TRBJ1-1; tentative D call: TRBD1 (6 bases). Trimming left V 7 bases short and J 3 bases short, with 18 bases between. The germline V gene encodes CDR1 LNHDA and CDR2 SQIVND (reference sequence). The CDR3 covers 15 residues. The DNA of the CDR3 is TGTGCCAGTAAATCAATCAGGGGTCGTTACACTGAAGCTTTCTTT. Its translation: CASKSIRGRYTEAFF. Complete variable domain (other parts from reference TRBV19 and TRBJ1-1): DGGITQSPKYLFRKEGQNVTLSCEQNLNHDAMYWYRQDPGQGLRLIYYSQIVNDFQKGDIAEGYSVSREKKESFPLTVTSAQKNPTAFYLCASKSIRGRYTEAFFGQGTRLTVV.

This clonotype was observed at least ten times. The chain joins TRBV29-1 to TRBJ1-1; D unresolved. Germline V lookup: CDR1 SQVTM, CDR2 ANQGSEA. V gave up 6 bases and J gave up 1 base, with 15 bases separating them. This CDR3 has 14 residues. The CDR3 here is CSVAPRGANTEAFF. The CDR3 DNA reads TGCAGCGTCGCCCCCCGTGGAGCGAACACTGAAGCTTTCTTT.

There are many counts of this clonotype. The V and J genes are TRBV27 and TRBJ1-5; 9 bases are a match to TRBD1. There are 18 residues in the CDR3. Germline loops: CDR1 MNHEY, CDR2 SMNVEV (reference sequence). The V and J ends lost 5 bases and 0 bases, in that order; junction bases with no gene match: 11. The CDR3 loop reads CASSPEETGGYSNQPQHF. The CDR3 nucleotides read TGTGCCAGCAGTCCCGAGGAGACAGGGGGATATAGCAATCAGCCCCAGCATTTT.

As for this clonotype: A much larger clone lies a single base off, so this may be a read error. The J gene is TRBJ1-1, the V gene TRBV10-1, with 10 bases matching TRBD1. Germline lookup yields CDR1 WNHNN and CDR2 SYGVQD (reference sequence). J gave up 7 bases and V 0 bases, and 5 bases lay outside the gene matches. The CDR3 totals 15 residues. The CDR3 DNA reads TGCGCCAGCAGTGAGTCGGGACAGGGGAAATTTGAAGCTTTCTTT. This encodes CASSESGQGKFEAFF.

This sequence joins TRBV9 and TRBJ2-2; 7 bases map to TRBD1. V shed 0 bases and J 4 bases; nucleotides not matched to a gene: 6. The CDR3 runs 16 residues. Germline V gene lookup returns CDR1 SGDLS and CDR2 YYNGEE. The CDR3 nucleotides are TGTGCCAGCAGCGTAGATAGCAGGGGGAGCACCGGGGAGCTGTTTTTT. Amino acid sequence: CASSVDSRGSTGELFF.

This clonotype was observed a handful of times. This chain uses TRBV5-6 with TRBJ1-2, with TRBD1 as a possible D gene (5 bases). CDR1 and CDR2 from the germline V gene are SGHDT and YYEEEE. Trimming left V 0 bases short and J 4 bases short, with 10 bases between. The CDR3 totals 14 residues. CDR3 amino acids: CASSLGRDPYGYTF. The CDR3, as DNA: TGTGCCAGCAGCTTGGGACGGGACCCCTATGGCTACACCTTC.

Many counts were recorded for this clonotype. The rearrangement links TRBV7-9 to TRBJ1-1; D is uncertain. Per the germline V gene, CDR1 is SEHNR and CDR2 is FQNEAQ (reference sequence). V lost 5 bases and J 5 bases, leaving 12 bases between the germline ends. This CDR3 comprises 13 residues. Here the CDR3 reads CASSQQDGTEAFF. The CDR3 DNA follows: TGTGCCAGCAGCCAACAAGATGGGACTGAAGCTTTCTTT.

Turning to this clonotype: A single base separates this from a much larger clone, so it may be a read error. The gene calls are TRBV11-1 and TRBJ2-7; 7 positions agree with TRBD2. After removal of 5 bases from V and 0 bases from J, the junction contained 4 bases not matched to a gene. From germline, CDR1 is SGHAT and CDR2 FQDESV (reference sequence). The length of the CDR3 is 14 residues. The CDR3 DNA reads TGTGCCAGCAGCCGGGGGGAGGGCTCCTACGAGCAGTACTTC. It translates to CASSRGEGSYEQYF.

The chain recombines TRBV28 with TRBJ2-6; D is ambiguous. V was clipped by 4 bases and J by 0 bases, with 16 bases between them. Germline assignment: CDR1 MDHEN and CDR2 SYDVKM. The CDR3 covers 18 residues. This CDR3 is CASSSWALGISGANVLTF. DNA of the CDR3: TGTGCCAGCAGTTCCTGGGCGTTGGGCATCTCTGGGGCCAACGTCCTGACTTTC. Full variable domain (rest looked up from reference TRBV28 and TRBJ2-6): DVKVTQSSRYLVKRTGEKVFLECVQDMDHENMFWYRQDPGLGLRLIYFSYDVKMKEKGDIPEGYSVSREKKERFSLILESASTNQTSMYLCASSSWALGISGANVLTFGAGSRLTVL.

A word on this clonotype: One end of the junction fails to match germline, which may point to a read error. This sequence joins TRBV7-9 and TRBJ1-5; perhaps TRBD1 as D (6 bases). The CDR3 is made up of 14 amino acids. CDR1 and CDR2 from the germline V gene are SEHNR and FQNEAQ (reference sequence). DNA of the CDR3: TGTGCCAGCAGCCAGGGGACAAACAGTCAGCCCAAGCATTTT. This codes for CASSQGTNSQPKHF.

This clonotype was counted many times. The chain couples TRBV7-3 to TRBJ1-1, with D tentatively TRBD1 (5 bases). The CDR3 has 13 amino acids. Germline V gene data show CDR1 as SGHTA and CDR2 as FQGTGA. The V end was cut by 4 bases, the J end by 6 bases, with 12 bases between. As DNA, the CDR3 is TGTGCCAGCAGCTCTTTTATGGGGGCTGAAGCTTTCTTT. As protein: CASSSFMGAEAFF.

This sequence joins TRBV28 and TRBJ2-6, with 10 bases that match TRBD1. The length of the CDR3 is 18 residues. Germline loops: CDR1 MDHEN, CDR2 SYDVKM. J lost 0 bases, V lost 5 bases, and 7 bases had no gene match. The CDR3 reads CASSAPGTGVSGANVLTF. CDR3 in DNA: TGTGCCAGCAGTGCCCCCGGGACAGGGGTCTCTGGGGCCAACGTCCTGACTTTC.

DNA for the CDR3: TGTGCCAGCAGTACTACAGGGGAAGGCACTGAAGCTTTCTTT. This translates into CASSTTGEGTEAFF. The genes are TRBV6-5 and TRBJ1-1; 7 bases align to TRBD1. The CDR3 consists of 14 residues. V shed 5 bases, J shed 4 bases, and the junction held 7 bases outside the gene matches. Germline V gene lookup returns CDR1 MNHEY and CDR2 SVGAGI.

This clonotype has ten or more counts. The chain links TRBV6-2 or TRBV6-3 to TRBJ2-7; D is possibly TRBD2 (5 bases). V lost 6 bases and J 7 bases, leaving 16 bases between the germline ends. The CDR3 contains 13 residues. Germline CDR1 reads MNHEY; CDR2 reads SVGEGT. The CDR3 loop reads CASRTGILWEQYF. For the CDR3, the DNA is TGTGCCAGCAGGACGGGGATCCTTTGGGAGCAGTACTTC.

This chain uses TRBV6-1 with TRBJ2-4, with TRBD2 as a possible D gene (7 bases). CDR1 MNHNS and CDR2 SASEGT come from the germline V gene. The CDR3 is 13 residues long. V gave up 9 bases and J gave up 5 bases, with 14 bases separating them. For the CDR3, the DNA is TGTGCCAGTTGCCGGGGGGCGGAAAACATTCAGTACTTC. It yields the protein CASCRGAENIQYF.